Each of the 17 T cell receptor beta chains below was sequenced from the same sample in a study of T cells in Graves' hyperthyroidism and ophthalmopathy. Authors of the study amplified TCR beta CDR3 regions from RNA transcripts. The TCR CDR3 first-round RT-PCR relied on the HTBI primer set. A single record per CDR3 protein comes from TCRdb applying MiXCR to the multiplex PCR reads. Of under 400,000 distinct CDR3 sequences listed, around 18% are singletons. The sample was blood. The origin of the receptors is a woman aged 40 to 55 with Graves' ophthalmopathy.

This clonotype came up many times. The CDR3 sequence is CSVVKDLEAFF. The CDR3 nucleotides read TGCAGCGTTGTAAAGGACCTTGAGGCTTTCTTT. The chain employs TRBV29-1 and TRBJ1-1, with D unresolved. This CDR3 region has 11 residues. Germline CDR1 reads SQVTM; CDR2 reads ANQGSEA. V lost 4 bases, J lost 11 bases, and 14 bases lay in between.

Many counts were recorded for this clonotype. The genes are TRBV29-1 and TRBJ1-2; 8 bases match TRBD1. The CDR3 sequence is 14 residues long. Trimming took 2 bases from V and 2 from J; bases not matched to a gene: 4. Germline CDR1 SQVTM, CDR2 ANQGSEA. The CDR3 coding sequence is TGCAGCGTTGAACCAGGGGGCGAGAACTATGGCTACACCTTC. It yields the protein CSVEPGGENYGYTF.

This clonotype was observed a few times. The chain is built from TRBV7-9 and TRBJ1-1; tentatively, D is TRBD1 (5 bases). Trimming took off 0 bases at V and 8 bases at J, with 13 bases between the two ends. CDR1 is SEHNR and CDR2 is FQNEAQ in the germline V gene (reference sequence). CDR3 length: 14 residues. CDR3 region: CASSLATSSGEAFF. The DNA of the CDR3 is TGTGCCAGCAGCTTAGCGACTTCATCAGGGGAAGCTTTCTTT.

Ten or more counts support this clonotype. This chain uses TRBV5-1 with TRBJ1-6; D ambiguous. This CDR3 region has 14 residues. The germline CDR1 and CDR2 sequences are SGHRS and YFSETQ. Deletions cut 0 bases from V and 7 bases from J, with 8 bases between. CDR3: CASSLGVQNSPLHF. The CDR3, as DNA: TGCGCCAGCAGCTTGGGGGTCCAGAATTCACCCCTCCACTTT.

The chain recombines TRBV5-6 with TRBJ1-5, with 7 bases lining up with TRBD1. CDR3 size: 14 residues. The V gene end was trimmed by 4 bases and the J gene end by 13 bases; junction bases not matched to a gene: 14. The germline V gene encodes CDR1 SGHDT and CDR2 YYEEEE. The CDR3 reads CASSPGQRRNLQHF. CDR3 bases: TGTGCCAGCAGCCCGGGACAGCGGCGGAACCTGCAGCATTTT.

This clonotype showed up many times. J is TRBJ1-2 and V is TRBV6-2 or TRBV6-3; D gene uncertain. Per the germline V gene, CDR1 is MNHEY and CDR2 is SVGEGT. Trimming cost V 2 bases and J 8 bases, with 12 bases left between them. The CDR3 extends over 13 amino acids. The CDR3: CASSYGEYEGYTF. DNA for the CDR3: TGTGCCAGCAGTTACGGGGAATATGAAGGCTACACCTTC.

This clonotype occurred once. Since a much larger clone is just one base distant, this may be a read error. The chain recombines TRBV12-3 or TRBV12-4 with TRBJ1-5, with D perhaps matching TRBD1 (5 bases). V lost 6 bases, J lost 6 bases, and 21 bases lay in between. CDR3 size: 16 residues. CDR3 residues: CASSQTLGGVGQPQHF. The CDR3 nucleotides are TGTGCCAGCAGCCAGACCCTCGGGGGGGTGGGTCAGCCCCAGCATTTT.

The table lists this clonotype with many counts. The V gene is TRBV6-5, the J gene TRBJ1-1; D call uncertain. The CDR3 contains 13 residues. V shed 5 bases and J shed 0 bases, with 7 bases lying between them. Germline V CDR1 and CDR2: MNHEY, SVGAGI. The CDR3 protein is CASSRSMNTEAFF. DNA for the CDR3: TGTGCCAGCAGTCGTTCAATGAACACTGAAGCTTTCTTT.

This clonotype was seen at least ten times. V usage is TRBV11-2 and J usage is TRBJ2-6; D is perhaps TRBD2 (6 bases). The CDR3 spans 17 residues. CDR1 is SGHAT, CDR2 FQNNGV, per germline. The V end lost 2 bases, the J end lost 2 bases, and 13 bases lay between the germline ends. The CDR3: CASSLKFRETGANVLTF. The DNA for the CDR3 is TGTGCCAGCAGCTTAAAGTTTCGGGAGACTGGGGCCAACGTCCTGACTTTC.

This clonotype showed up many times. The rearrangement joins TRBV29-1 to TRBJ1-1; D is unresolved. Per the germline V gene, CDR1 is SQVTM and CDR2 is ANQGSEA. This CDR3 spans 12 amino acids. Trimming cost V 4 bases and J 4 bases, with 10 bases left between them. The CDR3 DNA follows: TGCAGCGTTGGTTGGAGATCCACTGAAGCTTTCTTT. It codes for CSVGWRSTEAFF. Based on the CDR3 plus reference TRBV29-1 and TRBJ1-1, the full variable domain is SAVISQKPSRDICQRGTSLTIQCQVDSQVTMMFWYRQQPGQSLTLIATANQGSEATYESGFVIDKFPISRPNLTFSTLTVSNMSPEDSSIYLCSVGWRSTEAFFGQGTRLTVV.

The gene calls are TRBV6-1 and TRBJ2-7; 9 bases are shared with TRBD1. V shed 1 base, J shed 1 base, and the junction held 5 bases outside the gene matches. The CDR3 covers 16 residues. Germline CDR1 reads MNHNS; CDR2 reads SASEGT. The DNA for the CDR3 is TGTGCCAGCAGTGAAGTACAGGGGGCTGGATCCTACGAGCAGTACTTC. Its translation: CASSEVQGAGSYEQYF.

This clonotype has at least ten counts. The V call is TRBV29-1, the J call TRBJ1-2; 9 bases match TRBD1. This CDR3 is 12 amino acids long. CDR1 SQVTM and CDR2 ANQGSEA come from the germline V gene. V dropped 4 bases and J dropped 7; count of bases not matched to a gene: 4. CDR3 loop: CSVGGTGPGYTF. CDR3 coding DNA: TGCAGCGTTGGAGGGACAGGGCCTGGCTACACCTTC.

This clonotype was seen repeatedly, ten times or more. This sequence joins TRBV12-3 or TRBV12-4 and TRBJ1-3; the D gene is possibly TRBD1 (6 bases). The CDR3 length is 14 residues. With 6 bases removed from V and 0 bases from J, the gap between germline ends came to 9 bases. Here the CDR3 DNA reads TGTGCCAGCAGCGACAGGAGCTCTGGAAACACCATATATTTT. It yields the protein CASSDRSSGNTIYF.

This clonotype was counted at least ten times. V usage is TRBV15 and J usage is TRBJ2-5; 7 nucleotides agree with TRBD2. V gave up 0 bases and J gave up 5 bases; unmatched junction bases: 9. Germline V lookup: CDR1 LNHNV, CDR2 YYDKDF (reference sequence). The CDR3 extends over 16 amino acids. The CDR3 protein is CATSRDRQVGGETQYF. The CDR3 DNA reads TGTGCCACCAGCAGAGATCGTCAGGTCGGGGGGGAGACCCAGTACTTC. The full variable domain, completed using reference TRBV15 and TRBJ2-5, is DAMVIQNPRYQVTQFGKPVTLSCSQTLNHNVMYWYQQKSSQAPKLLFHYYDKDFNNEADTPDNFQSRRPNTSFCFLDIRSPGLGDTAMYLCATSRDRQVGGETQYFGPGTRLLVL.

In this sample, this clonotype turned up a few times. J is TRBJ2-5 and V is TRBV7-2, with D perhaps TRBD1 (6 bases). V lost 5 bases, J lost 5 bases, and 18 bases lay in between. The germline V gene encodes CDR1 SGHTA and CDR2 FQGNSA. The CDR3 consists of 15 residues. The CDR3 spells CASSLSTGLAETQYF. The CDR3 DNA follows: TGTGCCAGCAGCCTTAGTACAGGGTTAGCTGAGACCCAGTACTTC.

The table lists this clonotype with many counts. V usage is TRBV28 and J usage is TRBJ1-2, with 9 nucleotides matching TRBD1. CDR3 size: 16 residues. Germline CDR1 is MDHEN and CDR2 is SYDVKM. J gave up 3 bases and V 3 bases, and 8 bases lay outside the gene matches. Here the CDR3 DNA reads TGTGCCAGCAGTTTTGAGACGGACAGGGGCTACTATGGCTACACCTTC. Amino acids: CASSFETDRGYYGYTF.

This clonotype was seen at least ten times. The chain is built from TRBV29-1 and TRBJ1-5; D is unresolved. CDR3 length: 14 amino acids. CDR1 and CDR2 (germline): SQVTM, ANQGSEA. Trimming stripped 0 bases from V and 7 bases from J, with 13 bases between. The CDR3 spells CSVEDVWGGQPQHF. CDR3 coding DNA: TGCAGCGTTGAAGATGTCTGGGGTGGACAGCCCCAGCATTTT.